This note documents a single TCR beta chain sequence. What it binds is unknown. The read ends 3 residues early relative to the CDR3; the germline J gene fills the gap. This sample is drawn from a study of T cells in women clearing cervical HPV infection. Across the whole study: Controls gave blood once infection was undetectable; cases at lesion identification.

Broader study findings: Richness differences could reflect unmeasured T-cell content per sample.

The germline gives CDR1 SGHTA, CDR2 FQGNSA. This CDR3 has 14 amino acids. Generated by immunoSEQ multiplex PCR, the TCRdb table keeps only in-frame clones and is missing some. Here the sample table reports 34,000 or so clones. The sequence came from a woman aged 18-70 years with a cervical HPV16 infection that either progressed to CIN3+ or cleared (not recorded which). The material sequenced was blood buffy coat. The J gene is TRBJ2-4, the V gene TRBV7-2; D possibly corresponds to TRBD1 (7 bases). The CDR3 here is CASSFGGQSYGQYF. CDR3 DNA, as far as it was read: TGTGCCAGCAGCTTCGGGGGACAGTCTTATGGT.